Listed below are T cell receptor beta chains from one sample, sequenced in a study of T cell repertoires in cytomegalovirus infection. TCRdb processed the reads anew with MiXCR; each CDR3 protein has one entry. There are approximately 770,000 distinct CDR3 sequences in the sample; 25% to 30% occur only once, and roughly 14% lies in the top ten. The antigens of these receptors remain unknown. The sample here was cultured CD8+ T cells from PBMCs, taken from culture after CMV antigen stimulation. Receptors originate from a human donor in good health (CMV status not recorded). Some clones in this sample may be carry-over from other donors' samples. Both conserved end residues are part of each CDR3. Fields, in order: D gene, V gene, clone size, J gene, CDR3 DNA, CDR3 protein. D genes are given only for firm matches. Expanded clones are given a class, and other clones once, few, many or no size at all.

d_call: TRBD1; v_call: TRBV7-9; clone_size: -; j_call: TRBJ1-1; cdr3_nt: TGTGCCAGCAGCCGAGCCGGGACAGGGTACACTGAAGCTTTCTTT; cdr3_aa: CASSRAGTGYTEAFF
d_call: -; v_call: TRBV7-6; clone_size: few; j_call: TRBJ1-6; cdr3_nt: TGTGCCAGCAGCCTAAGGCAAAGGGGTTCACCCCTCCACTTT; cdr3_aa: CASSLRQRGSPLHF
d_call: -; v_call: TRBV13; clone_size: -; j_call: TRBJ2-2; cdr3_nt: TGTGCCAGCAGCTTCGAAGGGCGCGGGTACGACACCGGGGAGCTGTTTTTT; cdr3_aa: CASSFEGRGYDTGELFF
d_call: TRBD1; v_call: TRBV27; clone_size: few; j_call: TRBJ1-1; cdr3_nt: TGTGCCAGCAGTTCAGGGGGCCCCTTCCTGAACACTGAAGCTTTCTTT; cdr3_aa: CASSSGGPFLNTEAFF
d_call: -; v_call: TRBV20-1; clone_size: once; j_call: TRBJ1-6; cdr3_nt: TGCAGTGCCCCTCGGGGACCCCTCCACTTT; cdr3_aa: CSAPRGPLHF
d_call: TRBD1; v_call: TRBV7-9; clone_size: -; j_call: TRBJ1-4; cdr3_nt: TGTGCCAGCAGCCTAATCACCGGGACAGGGGGCATTTTAACTAATGAAAAACTGTTTTTT; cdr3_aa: CASSLITGTGGILTNEKLFF
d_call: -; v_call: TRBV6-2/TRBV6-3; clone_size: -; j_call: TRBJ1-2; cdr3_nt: TGTGCCAGCAGTGACCTTCGTAGCTACACCTTC; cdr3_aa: CASSDLRSYTF
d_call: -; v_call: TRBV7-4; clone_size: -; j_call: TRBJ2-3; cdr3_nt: TGTGCCACCCTCGCAGATACGCAGTATTTT; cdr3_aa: CATLADTQYF
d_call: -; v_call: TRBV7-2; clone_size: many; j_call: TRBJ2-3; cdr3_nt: TGTGCCAGCAGCCCAGAAGTGGCGGATACGCAGTATTTT; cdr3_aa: CASSPEVADTQYF
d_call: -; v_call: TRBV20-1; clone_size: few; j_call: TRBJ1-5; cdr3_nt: TGCAGTGCTAGAACGGAGGAGAGGGCAAGCAATCAGCCCCAGCATTTT; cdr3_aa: CSARTEERASNQPQHF
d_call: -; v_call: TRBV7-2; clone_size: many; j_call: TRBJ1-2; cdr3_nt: TGTGCCAGCAGCAGCATATCCTATGGCTACACCTTC; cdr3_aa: CASSSISYGYTF
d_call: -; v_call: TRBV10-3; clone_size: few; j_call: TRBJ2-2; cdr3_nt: TGTGCCATCACCAGGTCTACCGGGGAGCTGTTTTTT; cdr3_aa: CAITRSTGELFF
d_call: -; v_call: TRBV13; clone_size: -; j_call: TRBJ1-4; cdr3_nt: TGTGCCAGCAGCCCCGGGAGGCCGGAAAAACTGTTTTTT; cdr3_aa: CASSPGRPEKLFF
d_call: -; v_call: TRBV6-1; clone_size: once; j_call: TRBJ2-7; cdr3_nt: TGTGCCAGCAGTGAAGGTTTCAGGGTTTCGCGTGAGCAGTACTTC; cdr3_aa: CASSEGFRVSREQYF
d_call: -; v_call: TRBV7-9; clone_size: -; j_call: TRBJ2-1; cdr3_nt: TGTGCCAGCAGCCTAGAGGCCAATGAGCAGTTCTTC; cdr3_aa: CASSLEANEQFF
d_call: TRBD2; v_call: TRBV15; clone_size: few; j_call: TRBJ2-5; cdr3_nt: TGTGCCACCAGCCTAGCGGGAAAGCAAGAGACCCAGTACTTC; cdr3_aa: CATSLAGKQETQYF
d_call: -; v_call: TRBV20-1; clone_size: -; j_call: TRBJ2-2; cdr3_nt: TGCAGTGCCTACATGACCGGGGAGCTGTTTTTT; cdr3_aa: CSAYMTGELFF
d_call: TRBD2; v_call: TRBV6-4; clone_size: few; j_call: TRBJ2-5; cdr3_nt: TGTGCCAGCAGTGCCGTCGGGGGGGGACAAGAGACCCAGTACTTC; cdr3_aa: CASSAVGGGQETQYF
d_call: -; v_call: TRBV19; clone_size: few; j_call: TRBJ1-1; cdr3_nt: TGTGCCAGTAGTAAGGAGGGACCCAACACTGAAGCTTTCTTT; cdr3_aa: CASSKEGPNTEAFF
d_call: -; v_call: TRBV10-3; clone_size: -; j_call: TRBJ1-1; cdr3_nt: TGTGCCATCAGTGAGTTTGACAGCGAAGCTTTCTTT; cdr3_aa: CAISEFDSEAFF
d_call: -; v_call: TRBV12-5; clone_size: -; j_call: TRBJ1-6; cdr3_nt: TGTGCTAGTGGTTTGGTAAAGGGGGATAATTCACCCCTCCACTTT; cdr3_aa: CASGLVKGDNSPLHF
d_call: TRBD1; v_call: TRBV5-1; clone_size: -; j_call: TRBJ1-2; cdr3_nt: TGCGCCAGCAGCCTGGGGACAGGTCCGGGGGGCTACACCTTC; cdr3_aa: CASSLGTGPGGYTF
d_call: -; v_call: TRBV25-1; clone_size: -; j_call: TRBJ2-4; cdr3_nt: TGTGCCAGCAGTGAATTTTTGGGAGCCAAAAACATTCAGTACTTC; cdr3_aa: CASSEFLGAKNIQYF
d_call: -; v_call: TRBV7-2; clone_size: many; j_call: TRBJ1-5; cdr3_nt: TGTGCCAGCAGCTTAGATCGTCAGGGAGGCAATCAGCCCCAGCATTTT; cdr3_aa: CASSLDRQGGNQPQHF
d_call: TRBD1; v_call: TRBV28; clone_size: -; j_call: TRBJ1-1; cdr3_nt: TGTGCCAGCAGCCACGCCTGGACAGGGGACACTGAAGCTTTCTTT; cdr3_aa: CASSHAWTGDTEAFF
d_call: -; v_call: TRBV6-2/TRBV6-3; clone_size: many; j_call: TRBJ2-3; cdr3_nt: TGTGCCAGCAGTGCCGACAGGATAATGACAGATACGCAGTATTTT; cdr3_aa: CASSADRIMTDTQYF
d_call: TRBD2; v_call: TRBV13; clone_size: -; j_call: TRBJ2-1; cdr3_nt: TGTGCCAGCAGATACGGACTAGCGGGGGGTAATGAGCAGTTCTTC; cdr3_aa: CASRYGLAGGNEQFF
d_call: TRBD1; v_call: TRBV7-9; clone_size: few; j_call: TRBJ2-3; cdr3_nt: TGTGCCAGCAGTCGTACAGGGGAACGCACAGATACGCAGTATTTT; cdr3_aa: CASSRTGERTDTQYF
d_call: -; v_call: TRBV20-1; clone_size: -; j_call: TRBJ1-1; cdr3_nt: TGCAGTGCCTCAGAGGTTGTCGGAGACACTGAAGCTTTCTTT; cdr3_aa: CSASEVVGDTEAFF
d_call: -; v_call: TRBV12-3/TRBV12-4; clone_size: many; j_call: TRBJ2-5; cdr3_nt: TGTGCCAGCAGTAGGGGCCGAACCCAAGAGACCCAGTACTTC; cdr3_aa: CASSRGRTQETQYF
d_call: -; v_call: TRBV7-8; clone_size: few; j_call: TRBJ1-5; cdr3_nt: TGTGCCAGCAGCTTATTAGGCGTGTATAGCAATCAGCCCCAGCATTTT; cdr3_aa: CASSLLGVYSNQPQHF
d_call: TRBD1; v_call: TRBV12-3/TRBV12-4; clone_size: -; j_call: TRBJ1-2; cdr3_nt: TGTGCCAGCAGTTCCATCGACAGGGGATATGGCTACACCTTC; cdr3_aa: CASSSIDRGYGYTF
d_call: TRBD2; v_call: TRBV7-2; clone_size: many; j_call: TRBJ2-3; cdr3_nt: TGTGCCAGCAGCCGTATAGCGGGGGGGCCGGGTACGCAGTATTTT; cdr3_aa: CASSRIAGGPGTQYF
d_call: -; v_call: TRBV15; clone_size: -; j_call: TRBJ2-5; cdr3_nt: TGTGCCACCAGCGACGACAGGAGGTTGGGGGAGACCCAGTACTTC; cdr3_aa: CATSDDRRLGETQYF
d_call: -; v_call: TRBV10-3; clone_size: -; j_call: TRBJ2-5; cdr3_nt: TGTGCCATCAGTCTAGGGACACAGAAAGAGACCCAGTACTTC; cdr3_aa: CAISLGTQKETQYF
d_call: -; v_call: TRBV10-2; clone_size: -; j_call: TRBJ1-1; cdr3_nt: TGCGCCAGCAGTGATCAGGGAAGGTCCGTGAACACTGAAGCTTTCTTT; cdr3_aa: CASSDQGRSVNTEAFF
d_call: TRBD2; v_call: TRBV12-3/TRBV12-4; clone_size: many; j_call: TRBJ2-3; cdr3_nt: TGTGCCAGCAGTTATAGCGGGGGGGCCGTCGATACGCAGTATTTT; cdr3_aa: CASSYSGGAVDTQYF
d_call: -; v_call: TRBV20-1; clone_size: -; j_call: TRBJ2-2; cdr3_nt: TGCAGTGCGAGGAACAACGTCCAGGACACCGGGGAGCTGTTTTTT; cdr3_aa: CSARNNVQDTGELFF
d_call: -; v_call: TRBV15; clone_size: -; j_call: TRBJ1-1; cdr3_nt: TGTGCCACCAGCAGAGATGGAGGGATCCCTACGAACACTGAAGCTTTCTTT; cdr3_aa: CATSRDGGIPTNTEAFF
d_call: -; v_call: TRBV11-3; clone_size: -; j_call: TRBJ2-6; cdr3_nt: TGTGCCAGCAGGTCGAGGCCTGGGGCCAACGTCCTGACTTTC; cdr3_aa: CASRSRPGANVLTF
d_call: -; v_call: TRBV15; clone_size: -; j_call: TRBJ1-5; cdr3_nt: TGTGCCACCAGCAGAGGACAGGCCAATCAGCCCCAGCATTTT; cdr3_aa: CATSRGQANQPQHF
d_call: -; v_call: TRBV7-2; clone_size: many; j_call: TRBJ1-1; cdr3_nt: TGTGCCAGCTGTCCAGGGGCAACTGAAGCTTTCTTT; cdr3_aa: CASCPGATEAFF
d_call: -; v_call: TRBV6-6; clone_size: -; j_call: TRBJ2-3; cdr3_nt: TGTGCCAGCAGTTCGTATCAGATCCCGACTAGTGACACAGATACGCAGTATTTT; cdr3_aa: CASSSYQIPTSDTDTQYF
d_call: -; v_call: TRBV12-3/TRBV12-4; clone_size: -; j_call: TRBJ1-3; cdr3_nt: TGTGCCAGCAGTTTTGGGGGGATCTTCTCTGGAAACACCATATATTTT; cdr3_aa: CASSFGGIFSGNTIYF